The rows below give T cell receptor beta chains drawn from one sample of a study of tumor and adjacent non-tumor tissue in lung cancer. Via MiXCR, TCRdb re-called the multiplex PCR reads, giving one row per CDR3 protein. The data contain 40,000 to 55,000 distinct CDR3 sequences, around three quarters of them singletons. The source material was distant non-tumor lung tissue. Every receptor here comes from a woman aged 60 to 75 with non-small cell lung cancer. Each CDR3 is given with its conserved first and last residue. D genes are given only for firm matches.

CSAREGQRGAYNEQFF,TRBJ2-1,-,TRBV20-1
CASSVVPQNTDTQYF,TRBJ2-3,-,TRBV9
CASSSLTGAETQYF,TRBJ2-5,TRBD1,TRBV5-5
CASSRSSGPSGTGEMFF,TRBJ2-2,-,TRBV6-2/TRBV6-3
CVSSQSREQFF,TRBJ2-1,-,TRBV4-3
CSAPGTRHTDTHYF,TRBJ2-3,-,TRBV29-1
CASNSRQGYEQYF,TRBJ2-7,TRBD1,TRBV6-2/TRBV6-3
CATSKDELGNEHFF,TRBJ2-1,-,TRBV11-3
CASSHGQGGFGCTF,TRBJ1-2,TRBD1,TRBV11-3
CARSSQGFYGYTF,TRBJ1-2,-,TRBV12-3/TRBV12-4
CASSIPTGGSDEKLFF,TRBJ1-4,TRBD1,TRBV28
CASSYTGDTFSNQPQHF,TRBJ1-5,-,TRBV6-2/TRBV6-3
CASTAQGINGYAF,TRBJ1-2,TRBD1,TRBV6-1
CASSRMSEGGGEQFF,TRBJ2-1,-,TRBV11-3
CASIGREDSGYTF,TRBJ1-2,-,TRBV6-2/TRBV6-3
CASSHWGHRTYNEQFF,TRBJ2-1,-,TRBV28
CDSSQERYYYEQYF,TRBJ2-7,-,TRBV4-3
CASSLGVKGDLFF,TRBJ1-4,-,TRBV11-2
CASSLGYSQETQYF,TRBJ2-5,-,TRBV5-1
CASSLGEKPYEQYF,TRBJ2-7,-,TRBV5-1
CASRKLGGNGVDTTYF,TRBJ1-3,-,TRBV28
CASNFTWSSAGGNEQFF,TRBJ2-1,-,TRBV5-5
CASSLTGTEATDTQYF,TRBJ2-3,TRBD1,TRBV12-3/TRBV12-4
CASRQEVEYTEAFF,TRBJ1-1,-,TRBV4-3
CTSRPITSDKNIQYF,TRBJ2-4,TRBD2,TRBV6-5
CASSPPGGGVNNEQFF,TRBJ2-1,-,TRBV11-3
CASNLEVRNSAGYTF,TRBJ1-2,-,TRBV5-1